The entry below describes one T cell receptor (beta chain). Antigen specificity is unknown. Whole-blood RNA isolation (total RNA) proceeded without T cell sorting. The data are from a study of monozygotic twins with inflammatory bowel disease. Findings and caveats of the study: Limited statistical power may explain no repertoire similarity difference between concordant and discordant twins. Patient-to-patient differences in immunosuppressive treatment may have added variability to the repertoires.

With the 5' RACE reads reprocessed, TCRdb shows one record per CDR3 protein and no DNA. This table holds more than 300,000 distinct CDR3 sequences. The germline gives CDR1 MNHEY, CDR2 SVGEGT. This CDR3 has 15 residues. The sequenced sample consisted of blood. This sequence was found in a human donor with ulcerative colitis or Crohn's disease, or a healthy co-twin of an affected twin (not recorded which). The V and J genes are TRBV6-2 or TRBV6-3 and TRBJ1-1. CDR3 amino acids: CASRPPQVKNTEAFF.